The 17 T cell receptor beta chains below all came from one sample that was sequenced in a study of OX40 agonist ivuxolimab in advanced cancers. Only in-frame clones appear in the TCRdb table, and some are missing; sequencing was by immunoSEQ multiplex PCR. Here the sample spans around 140,000 clones, 85% to 95% being singletons. The sequenced sample was CD4+ or CD8+ T cells sorted from blood, obtained in a trial of the OX40 agonist ivuxolimab. These receptors all come from an adult with an advanced solid tumor such as melanoma, head and neck, liver or kidney cancer.

The J gene is TRBJ1-1, the V gene TRBV4-1; D is unclear. The V gene's germline CDR1 is MGHRA and CDR2 YSYEKL. The CDR3 extends over 15 amino acids. Trimming removed 4 bases at V and 3 bases at J, with 15 bases between. CDR3 region: CASSPQEVSDTEAFF. The CDR3 DNA is TGCGCCAGCAGCCCCCAGGAGGTTTCGGACACTGAAGCTTTCTTT.

The chain uses TRBV7-9 and TRBJ2-1, with D perhaps TRBD1 (6 bases). Trimming shortened V by 3 bases and J by 9 bases, and 18 bases separated the two germline ends. Germline V gene lookup returns CDR1 SEHNR and CDR2 FQNEAQ (reference sequence). The CDR3 contains 15 residues. As DNA, the CDR3 is TGTGCCAGCAGCTTTATTGGATCCCAGGGGAGTGAGCAGTTCTTC. Its protein is CASSFIGSQGSEQFF.

The J gene is TRBJ1-3, the V gene TRBV27, with 8 bases identical to TRBD1. The CDR3 has 15 amino acids. From germline, CDR1 is MNHEY and CDR2 SMNVEV (reference sequence). V shed 5 bases and J 2 bases; nucleotides not matched to a gene: 5. CDR3 sequence: CASSPGTGAGNTIYF. CDR3 DNA sequence: TGTGCCAGCAGTCCGGGGACAGGTGCTGGAAACACCATATATTTT.

This CDR3 is CASSDLAGLLTGELFF. The CDR3 DNA reads as TGCGCCAGCAGTGACCTCGCAGGACTTCTCACCGGGGAGCTGTTTTTT. The chain has TRBV10-1 and TRBJ2-2, with TRBD2 as a possible D gene (5 bases). Trimming took off 3 bases at V and 4 bases at J, with 15 bases between the two ends. The CDR3 has 16 amino acids. Germline loops: CDR1 WNHNN, CDR2 SYGVQD (reference sequence).

The V call is TRBV5-1, the J call TRBJ2-5, with 7 nucleotides matching TRBD1. V was clipped by 4 bases and J by 5 bases; unmatched bases: 5. The germline gives CDR1 SGHRS, CDR2 YFSETQ. The CDR3 is made up of 13 amino acids. CDR3 protein: CASSLDRVETQYF. The DNA for the CDR3 is TGCGCCAGCAGCCTCGACAGGGTCGAGACCCAGTACTTC.

V and J are TRBV28 and TRBJ2-4; D gene uncertain. CDR3 length equals 16 residues. Trimming took 5 bases from V and 1 from J, leaving 15 bases between them. The V gene's germline CDR1 is MDHEN and CDR2 SYDVKM. The CDR3 is CASSAPPLVAKNIQYF. CDR3 sequence (DNA): TGTGCCAGCAGTGCCCCCCCTCTAGTTGCCAAAAACATTCAGTACTTC.

The chain joins TRBV7-2 to TRBJ2-5; TRBD1 aligns across 8 bases. This CDR3 has 18 residues. Losses at the gene ends were 5 bases for V and 10 bases for J; bases not matched to a gene: 24. Germline loops: CDR1 SGHTA, CDR2 FQGNSA. The CDR3: CASSPQLARAGTGVIQYF. The CDR3 DNA is TGTGCCAGCAGCCCCCAATTAGCCCGGGCAGGGACAGGAGTTATCCAGTACTTC. The full variable domain, in which reference TRBV7-2 and TRBJ2-5 provide the parts outside the CDR3, is GAGVSQSPSNKVTEKGKDVELRCDPISGHTALYWYRQSLGQGLEFLIYFQGNSAPDKSGLPSDRFSAERTGGSVSTLTIQRTQQEDSAVYLCASSPQLARAGTGVIQYFGPGTRLLVL.

The V and J genes are TRBV2 and TRBJ2-7; 11 positions match TRBD1. The J segment lost 1 base and the V segment lost 8 bases, leaving 4 bases of the junction unmatched. Germline CDR1 and CDR2: SNHLY and FYNNEI. The length of the CDR3 is 14 residues. CDR3 bases: TGTGCCAGCGGCGGGACAGGGGGATCCTACGAGCAGTACTTC. Translated: CASGGTGGSYEQYF.

J is TRBJ2-1 and V is TRBV11-2; tentatively, D is TRBD2 (7 bases). This CDR3 spans 12 amino acids. V lost 4 bases, J lost 15 bases, and 16 bases lay in between. The V gene's germline CDR1 is SGHAT and CDR2 FQNNGV. CDR3 bases: TGTGCCAGCAGCTCGGACGGGGGCGGGAGGTTCTTC. Protein sequence: CASSSDGGGRFF.

This chain uses TRBV10-2 with TRBJ1-5; D may be TRBD1 (5 bases). The V gene lost 0 bases and the J gene lost 1 base, with 13 bases spanning the gap. Germline loops: CDR1 WSHSY, CDR2 SAAADI. This CDR3 is built from 17 residues. CDR3 nucleotides: TGCGCCAGCAGTGAGTCGGGAGGGAGGGGAAGCAATCAGCCCCAGCATTTT. Translating gives CASSESGGRGSNQPQHF.

The chain couples TRBV21-1 to TRBJ2-1; the table names TRBD2, a call not compared with the DNA. TRBV21-1 is a known pseudogene. The CDR3 has 19 residues. The CDR3 spells CASRVGVLAGEWIYNEQFF. The CDR3 DNA follows: TGTGCCAGCAGGGTGGGTGTACTAGCGGGAGAATGGATTTACAATGAGCAGTTCTTC.

This clone came up a few times. The rearrangement uses TRBV7-2 and TRBJ1-5, with 7 positions matching TRBD1. CDR3 size: 13 residues. Germline V CDR1 and CDR2: SGHTA, FQGNSA. V trimming: 8 bases; J trimming: 3 bases; junction bases outside the gene matches: 4. DNA of the CDR3: TGTGCCAGCTCAGACAGGGTCAATCAGCCCCAGCATTTT. This translates into CASSDRVNQPQHF.

This chain joins TRBV7-9 and TRBJ1-6, with TRBD1 matching 7 bases. There are 14 residues in the CDR3. With V trimmed by 5 bases and J by 8 bases, 6 bases remained unmatched. Looked up from germline, CDR1 is SEHNR and CDR2 is FQNEAQ (reference sequence). CDR3 sequence: CASSETGRDSPLHF. The CDR3 DNA reads as TGTGCCAGCAGCGAGACAGGGAGGGATTCACCCCTCCACTTT.

This chain joins TRBV6-1 and TRBJ2-7; TRBD2 matches at 13 bases. The length of the CDR3 is 15 residues. J gave up 6 bases and V 4 bases, and 6 bases lay outside the gene matches. Looked up from germline, CDR1 is MNHNS and CDR2 is SASEGT. CDR3 residues: CASSGTGLAGTEQYF. Here the CDR3 DNA reads TGTGCCAGCAGTGGGACGGGACTAGCGGGAACCGAGCAGTACTTC.

V usage is TRBV2 and J usage is TRBJ2-1, with TRBD2 matching 11 bases. V gave up 8 bases and J gave up 7 bases; unmatched junction bases: 16. Germline CDR1 reads SNHLY; CDR2 reads FYNNEI. The CDR3 sequence is 17 residues long. The CDR3 DNA is TGTGCCAGCGTACCCGAGTTAGCGGGAGGGCCTAGGAATGAGCAGTTCTTC. It yields the protein CASVPELAGGPRNEQFF.

The rearrangement joins TRBV28 to TRBJ2-7; TRBD1 matches 8 bases. The CDR3 is 15 amino acids. Germline assignment: CDR1 MDHEN and CDR2 SYDVKM. V lost 5 bases, J lost 4 bases, and 10 bases stayed unmatched. CDR3 sequence reads: CASSPSDRVGYEQYF. The CDR3 nucleotides read TGTGCCAGCAGTCCTTCGGACAGGGTAGGTTACGAGCAGTACTTC. Full variable domain (rest looked up from reference TRBV28 and TRBJ2-7): DVKVTQSSRYLVKRTGEKVFLECVQDMDHENMFWYRQDPGLGLRLIYFSYDVKMKEKGDIPEGYSVSREKKERFSLILESASTNQTSMYLCASSPSDRVGYEQYFGPGTRLTVT.

The rearrangement uses TRBV29-1 and TRBJ1-5; the D gene is possibly TRBD1 (6 bases). The CDR3 covers 13 residues. Looked up from germline, CDR1 is SQVTM and CDR2 is ANQGSEA. V was cut by 7 bases and J by 6 bases, with 16 bases left in between. The DNA for the CDR3 is TGCAGCGCAAGCGGGGGGGCCGGTCAGCCCCAGCATTTT. Residues: CSASGGAGQPQHF.